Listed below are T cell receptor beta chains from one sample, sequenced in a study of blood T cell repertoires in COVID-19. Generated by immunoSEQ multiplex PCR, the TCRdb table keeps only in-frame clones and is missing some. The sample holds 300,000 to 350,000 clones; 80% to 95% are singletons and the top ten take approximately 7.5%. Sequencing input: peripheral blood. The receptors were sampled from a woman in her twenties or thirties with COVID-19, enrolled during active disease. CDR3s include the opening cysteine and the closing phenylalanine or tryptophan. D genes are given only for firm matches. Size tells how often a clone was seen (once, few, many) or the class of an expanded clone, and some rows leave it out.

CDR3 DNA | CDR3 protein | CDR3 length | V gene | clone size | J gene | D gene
TGTGCCAGCAGCTTATCCAGGGCCACTGAAGCTTTCTTT | CASSLSRATEAFF | 13 | TRBV7-8 | - | TRBJ1-1 | -
TGTGCCAGCAGCCCTTGGGGGGATGAGACTGGAAACACCATATATTTT | CASSPWGDETGNTIYF | 16 | TRBV9 | - | TRBJ1-3 | -
TGCAGCGTTGGTCCGGGGGTGGGACGGAACACCGGGGAGCTGTTTTTT | CSVGPGVGRNTGELFF | 16 | TRBV29-1 | - | TRBJ2-2 | -
TGTGCCACCAGTGTGGGGCGGGACACAGATACGCAGTATTTT | CATSVGRDTDTQYF | 14 | TRBV24-1 | - | TRBJ2-3 | -
TGTGCCAGCAGCTCCGGGACAGGGAACTATGGCTACACCTTC | CASSSGTGNYGYTF | 14 | TRBV9 | - | TRBJ1-2 | TRBD1
TGTGCCATCAGTGGAACGGGAATCCTCACTGAGCAGTTCTTC | CAISGTGILTEQFF | 14 | TRBV10-3 | - | TRBJ2-1 | -
TGCCCCGGCGTTACCAGCGGGAGAGTCTCCGGGGAGCTGTTTTTT | CPGVTSGRVSGELFF | 15 | TRBV6-5 | - | TRBJ2-2 | TRBD2
TGTGCCAGCAGCTTTGACGGGAGAAGCTACAATGAGCAGTTCTTC | CASSFDGRSYNEQFF | 15 | TRBV7-2 | - | TRBJ2-1 | -
TGTGCCAGCAGTGAAGGGACTAGCGCCTACCATACGCAGTATTTT | CASSEGTSAYHTQYF | 15 | TRBV2 | once | TRBJ2-3 | TRBD2
TGTGCCAGCAGCCACCCGGACAGGGGAGCTGGGGCCAACGTCCTGACTTTC | CASSHPDRGAGANVLTF | 17 | TRBV9 | - | TRBJ2-6 | TRBD1
TGTGCCAGCAGTCACAGGGATCGGGATGAGCAGTTCTTC | CASSHRDRDEQFF | 13 | TRBV27 | - | TRBJ2-1 | -
TGTGCCAGCAGTGAGTTACAGGTAAATCAGCCCCAGCATTTT | CASSELQVNQPQHF | 14 | TRBV28 | - | TRBJ1-5 | -
TGTGCCAGCAGCTCGCAACCCACAGGGATCGGTGGCTACACCTTC | CASSSQPTGIGGYTF | 15 | TRBV7-3 | - | TRBJ1-2 | -
TGTGCCAGCTCACCACCGACAGGGCGCTACGAGCAGTACTTC | CASSPPTGRYEQYF | 14 | TRBV18 | - | TRBJ2-7 | TRBD1
TGTAGTATGTCGCTCCGGGACAGGAAAACCTACGAGCAGTACTTC | CSMSLRDRKTYEQYF | 15 | TRBV30 | - | TRBJ2-7 | TRBD1
TGCGCCAGCAGCTTGGAGGGACAGGGCGCCTACGAGCAGTACTTC | CASSLEGQGAYEQYF | 15 | TRBV5-1 | - | TRBJ2-7 | TRBD1
TGTGCCAGTAGTCGGGGGGGGGCGTCCTACGAGCAGTACTTC | CASSRGGASYEQYF | 14 | TRBV19 | - | TRBJ2-7 | TRBD2
TGCGCCAGCAGCCCCCGGGACACCGTGGCCTACGAGCAGTACTTC | CASSPRDTVAYEQYF | 15 | TRBV5-1 | - | TRBJ2-7 | -
TGTGCCATCAGTGCGCTAGGTGGAGGCGGGGAGCTGTTTTTT | CAISALGGGGELFF | 14 | TRBV10-3 | - | TRBJ2-2 | -
TGTGCCATCAGTCCACGTGATGGGACTAGCGGCTCCTACAATGAGCAGTTCTTC | CAISPRDGTSGSYNEQFF | 18 | TRBV10-3 | - | TRBJ2-1 | TRBD2
TGTGCCAGCAGCCGGAGGAGTCAGAGGCCTTACGAGCAGTACTTC | CASSRRSQRPYEQYF | 15 | TRBV2 | - | TRBJ2-7 | -
TGCGCCAGCAGCTTGACGGGAACAAACAATGAGCAGTTCTTC | CASSLTGTNNEQFF | 14 | TRBV5-1 | - | TRBJ2-1 | -
TGTGCCAGCAGCTTGGGGGGCACAACGGGCAATCAGCCCCAGCATTTT | CASSLGGTTGNQPQHF | 16 | TRBV5-6 | once | TRBJ1-5 | -
TGTGCCATCAGCCCCAGGGCCCTCGACGGGTATAGCAATCAGCCCCAGCATTTT | CAISPRALDGYSNQPQHF | 18 | TRBV10-3 | - | TRBJ1-5 | -
TGCGCCAGCAGCCAAGAGGGGGGGGACTCCTACGAGCAGTACTTC | CASSQEGGDSYEQYF | 15 | TRBV4-3 | once | TRBJ2-7 | TRBD2
TGTGCCAGCAGCTTGGGAGACAATGAGCAGTTCTTC | CASSLGDNEQFF | 12 | TRBV7-9 | - | TRBJ2-1 | -
TGTGCCACCAGTGGTTGGGGCCCGAATCAGCCCCAGCATTTT | CATSGWGPNQPQHF | 14 | TRBV24-1 | once | TRBJ1-5 | -
TGTGCCAGCAGTTGGAGTCTAGCGGGAGAGGACAATGAGCAGTTCTTC | CASSWSLAGEDNEQFF | 16 | TRBV6-2/TRBV6-3 | few | TRBJ2-1 | TRBD2
TGTGCCAGCAGCCCCGGGACTAGCGGGACCTACGAGCAGTACTTC | CASSPGTSGTYEQYF | 15 | TRBV5-4 | - | TRBJ2-7 | TRBD2
TGCGCCAGCAGTGAGGGGACAGGAACCAATCAGCCCCAGCATTTT | CASSEGTGTNQPQHF | 15 | TRBV10-2 | - | TRBJ1-5 | TRBD1
TGTGCCAGCAGTTTGTTGGGACAGACTAACTATGGCTACACCTTC | CASSLLGQTNYGYTF | 15 | TRBV27 | - | TRBJ1-2 | TRBD1
TGTGCCAGCAGTTACGGCGGACTGAGACGGGGCTACACCTTC | CASSYGGLRRGYTF | 14 | TRBV6-2/TRBV6-3 | - | TRBJ1-2 | -
TGTGCCAGCAGCGTAGAGAAGGGGTCTGGAAACACCATATATTTT | CASSVEKGSGNTIYF | 15 | TRBV9 | - | TRBJ1-3 | -